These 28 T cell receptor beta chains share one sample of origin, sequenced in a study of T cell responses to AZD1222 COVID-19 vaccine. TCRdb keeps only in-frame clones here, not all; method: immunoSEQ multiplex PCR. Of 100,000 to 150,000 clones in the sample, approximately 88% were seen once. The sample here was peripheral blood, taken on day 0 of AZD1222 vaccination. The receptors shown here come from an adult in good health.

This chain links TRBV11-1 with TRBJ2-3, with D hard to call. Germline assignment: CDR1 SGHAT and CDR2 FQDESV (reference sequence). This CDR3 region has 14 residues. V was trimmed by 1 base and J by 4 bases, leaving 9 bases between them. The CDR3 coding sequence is TGTGCCAGCAGCTTAGGGCCCCACTCAGATACGCAGTATTTT. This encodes CASSLGPHSDTQYF.

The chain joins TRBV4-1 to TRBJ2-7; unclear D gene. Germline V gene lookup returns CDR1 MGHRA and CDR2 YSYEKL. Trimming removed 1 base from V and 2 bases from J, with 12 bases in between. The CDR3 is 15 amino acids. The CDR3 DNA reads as TGCGCCAGCAGCCAAGGGACGGATGCCGCCTACGAGCAGTACTTC. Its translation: CASSQGTDAAYEQYF.

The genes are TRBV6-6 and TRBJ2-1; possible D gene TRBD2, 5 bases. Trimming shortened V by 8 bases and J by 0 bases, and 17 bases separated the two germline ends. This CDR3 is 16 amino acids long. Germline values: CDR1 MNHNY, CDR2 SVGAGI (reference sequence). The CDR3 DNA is TGTGCCAGCCGAACCACGGGTGAGGGCTCCTACAATGAGCAGTTCTTC. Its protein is CASRTTGEGSYNEQFF.

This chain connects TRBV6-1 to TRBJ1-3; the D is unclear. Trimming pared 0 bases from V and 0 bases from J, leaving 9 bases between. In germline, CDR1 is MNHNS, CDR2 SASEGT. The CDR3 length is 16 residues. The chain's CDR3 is CASSEAGKSSGNTIYF. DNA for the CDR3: TGTGCCAGCAGTGAAGCCGGGAAAAGCTCTGGAAACACCATATATTTT.

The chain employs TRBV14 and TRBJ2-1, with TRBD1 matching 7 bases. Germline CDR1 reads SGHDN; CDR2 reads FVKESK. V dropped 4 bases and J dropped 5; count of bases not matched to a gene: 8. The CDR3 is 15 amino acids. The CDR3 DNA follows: TGTGCCAGCAGCCTCCGACAGGGTTTAGACAATGAGCAGTTCTTC. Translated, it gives CASSLRQGLDNEQFF. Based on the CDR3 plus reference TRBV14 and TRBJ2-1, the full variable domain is EAGVTQFPSHSVIEKGQTVTLRCDPISGHDNLYWYRRVMGKEIKFLLHFVKESKQDESGMPNNRFLAERTGGTYSTLKVQPAELEDSGVYFCASSLRQGLDNEQFFGPGTRLTVL.

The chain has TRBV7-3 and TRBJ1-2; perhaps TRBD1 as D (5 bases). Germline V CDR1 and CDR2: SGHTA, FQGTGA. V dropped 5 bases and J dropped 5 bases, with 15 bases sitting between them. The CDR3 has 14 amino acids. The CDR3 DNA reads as TGTGCCAGCAGCCCCAGCCCGACAGTGTATGGCTACACCTTC. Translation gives CASSPSPTVYGYTF.

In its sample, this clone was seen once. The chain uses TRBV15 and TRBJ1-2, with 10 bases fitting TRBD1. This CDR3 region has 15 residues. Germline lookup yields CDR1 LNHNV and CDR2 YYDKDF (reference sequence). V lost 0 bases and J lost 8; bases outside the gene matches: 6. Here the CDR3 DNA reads TGTGCCACCAGCAGAGATCCCGGACAGGGGGAAGGCTACACCTTC. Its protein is CATSRDPGQGEGYTF.

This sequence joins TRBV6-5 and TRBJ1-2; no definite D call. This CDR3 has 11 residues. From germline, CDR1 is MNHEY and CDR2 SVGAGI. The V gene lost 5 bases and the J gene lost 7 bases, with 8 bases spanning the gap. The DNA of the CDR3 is TGTGCCAGCAGTACAAGGAGTGGCTACACCTTC. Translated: CASSTRSGYTF.

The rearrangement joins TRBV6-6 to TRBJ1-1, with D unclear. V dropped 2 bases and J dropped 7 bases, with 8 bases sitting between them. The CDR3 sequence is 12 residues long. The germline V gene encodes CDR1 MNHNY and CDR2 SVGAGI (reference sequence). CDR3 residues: CASSYPSYEAFF. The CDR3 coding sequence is TGTGCCAGCAGTTACCCCTCCTATGAAGCTTTCTTT.

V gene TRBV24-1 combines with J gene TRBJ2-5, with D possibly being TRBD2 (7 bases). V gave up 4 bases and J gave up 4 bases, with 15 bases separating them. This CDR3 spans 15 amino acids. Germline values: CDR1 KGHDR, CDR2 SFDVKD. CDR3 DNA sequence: TGTGCCACCAGTGACCCTCGCGGGGGCGGAGAGACCCAGTACTTC. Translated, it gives CATSDPRGGGETQYF.

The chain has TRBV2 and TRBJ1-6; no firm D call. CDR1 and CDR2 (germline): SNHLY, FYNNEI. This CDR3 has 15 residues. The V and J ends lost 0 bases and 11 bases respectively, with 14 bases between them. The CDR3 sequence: CASSEAAREGTPLHF. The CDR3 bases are TGTGCCAGCAGTGAAGCGGCCAGAGAGGGAACACCCCTCCACTTT.

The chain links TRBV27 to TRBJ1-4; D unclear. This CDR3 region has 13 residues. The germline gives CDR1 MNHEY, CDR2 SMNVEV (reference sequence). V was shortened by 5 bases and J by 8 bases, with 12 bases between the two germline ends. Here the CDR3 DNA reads TGTGCCAGCAGTAGTAGTGTATCAGAAAAACTGTTTTTT. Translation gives CASSSSVSEKLFF. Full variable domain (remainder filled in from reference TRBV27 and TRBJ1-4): EAQVTQNPRYLITVTGKKLTVTCSQNMNHEYMSWYRQDPGLGLRQIYYSMNVEVTDKGDVPEGYKVSRKEKRNFPLILESPSPNQTSLYFCASSSSVSEKLFFGSGTQLSVL.

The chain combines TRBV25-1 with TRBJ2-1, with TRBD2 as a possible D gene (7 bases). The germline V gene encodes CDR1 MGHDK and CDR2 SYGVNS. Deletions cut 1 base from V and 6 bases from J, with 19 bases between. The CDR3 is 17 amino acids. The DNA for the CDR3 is TGTGCCAGCAGTGAATTGGAAGGGGGGGCCTTCGGCAATGAGCAGTTCTTC. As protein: CASSELEGGAFGNEQFF.

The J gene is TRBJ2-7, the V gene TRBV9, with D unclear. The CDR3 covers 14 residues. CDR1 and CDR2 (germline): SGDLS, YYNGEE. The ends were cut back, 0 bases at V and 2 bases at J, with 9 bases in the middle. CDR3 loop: CASSVARGAYEQYF. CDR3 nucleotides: TGTGCCAGCAGCGTAGCGAGAGGCGCCTACGAGCAGTACTTC.

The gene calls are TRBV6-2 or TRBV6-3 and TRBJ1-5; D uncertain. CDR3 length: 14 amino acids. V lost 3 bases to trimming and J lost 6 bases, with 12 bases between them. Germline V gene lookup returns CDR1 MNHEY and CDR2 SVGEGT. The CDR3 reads CASSYGREAQPQHF. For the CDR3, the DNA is TGTGCCAGCAGTTATGGTAGGGAGGCTCAGCCCCAGCATTTT.

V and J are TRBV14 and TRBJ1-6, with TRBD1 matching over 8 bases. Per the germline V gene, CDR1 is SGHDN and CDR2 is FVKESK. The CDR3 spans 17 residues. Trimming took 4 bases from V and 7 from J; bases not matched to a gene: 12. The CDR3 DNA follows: TGTGCCAGCAGCCCGTTGTCTGGACAGGGAGAGAATTCACCCCTCCACTTT. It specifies CASSPLSGQGENSPLHF.

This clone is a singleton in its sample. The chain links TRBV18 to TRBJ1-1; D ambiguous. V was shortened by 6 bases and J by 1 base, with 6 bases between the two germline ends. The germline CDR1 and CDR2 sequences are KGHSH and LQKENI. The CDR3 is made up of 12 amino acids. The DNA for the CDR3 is TGTGCCAGCTCGTCCAGGAACACTGAAGCTTTCTTT. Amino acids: CASSSRNTEAFF.

Here the CDR3 DNA reads TGTGCCAGCAGAGGGACAGGGCTCGATCAGCCCCAGCATTTT. It codes for CASRGTGLDQPQHF. The genes are TRBV6-5 and TRBJ1-5; 9 bases are a match to TRBD1. The CDR3 runs 14 residues. The V gene end was trimmed by 6 bases and the J gene end by 5 bases; junction bases not matched to a gene: 5. The germline gives CDR1 MNHEY, CDR2 SVGAGI.

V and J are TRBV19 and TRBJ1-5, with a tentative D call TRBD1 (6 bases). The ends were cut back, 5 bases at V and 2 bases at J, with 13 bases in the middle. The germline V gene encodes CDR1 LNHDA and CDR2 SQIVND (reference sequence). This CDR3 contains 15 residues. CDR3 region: CASSLTQGGNQPQHF. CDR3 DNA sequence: TGTGCCAGTAGTCTAACACAGGGCGGCAATCAGCCCCAGCATTTT.

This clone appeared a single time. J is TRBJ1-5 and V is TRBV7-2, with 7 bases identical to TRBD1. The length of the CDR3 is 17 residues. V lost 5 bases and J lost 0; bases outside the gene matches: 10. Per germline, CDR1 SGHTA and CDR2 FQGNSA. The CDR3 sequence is CASSQGGQLHSNQPQHF. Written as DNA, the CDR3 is TGTGCCAGCAGCCAGGGGGGACAGTTACATAGCAATCAGCCCCAGCATTTT. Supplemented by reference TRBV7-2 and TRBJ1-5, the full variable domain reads GAGVSQSPSNKVTEKGKDVELRCDPISGHTALYWYRQSLGQGLEFLIYFQGNSAPDKSGLPSDRFSAERTGGSVSTLTIQRTQQEDSAVYLCASSQGGQLHSNQPQHFGDGTRLSIL.

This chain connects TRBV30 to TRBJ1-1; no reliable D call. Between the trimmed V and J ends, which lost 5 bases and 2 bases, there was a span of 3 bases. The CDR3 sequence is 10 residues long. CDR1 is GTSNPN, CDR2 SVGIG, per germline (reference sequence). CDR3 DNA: TGTGCCTGGTCAAACACTGAAGCTTTCTTT. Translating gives CAWSNTEAFF. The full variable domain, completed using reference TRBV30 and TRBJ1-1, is SQTIHQWPATLVQPVGSPLSLECTVEGTSNPNLYWYRQAAGRGLQLLFYSVGIGQISSEVPQNLSASRPQDRQFILSSKKLLLSDSGFYLCAWSNTEAFFGQGTRLTVV.

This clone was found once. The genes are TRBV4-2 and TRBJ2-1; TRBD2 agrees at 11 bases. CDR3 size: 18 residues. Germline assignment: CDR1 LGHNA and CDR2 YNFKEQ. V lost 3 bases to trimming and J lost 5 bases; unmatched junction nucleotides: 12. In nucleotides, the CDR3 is TGTGCCAGCAGCCACCGGACCCCTCTAGCGGGGGGTAACAATGAGCAGTTCTTC. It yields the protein CASSHRTPLAGGNNEQFF.

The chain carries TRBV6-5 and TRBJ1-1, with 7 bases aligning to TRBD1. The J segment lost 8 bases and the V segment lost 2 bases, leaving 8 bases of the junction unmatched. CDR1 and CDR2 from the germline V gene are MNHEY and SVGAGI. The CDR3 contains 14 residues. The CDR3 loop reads CASSYAEGRGEAFF. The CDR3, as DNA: TGTGCCAGCAGTTACGCCGAGGGCAGGGGGGAAGCTTTCTTT.

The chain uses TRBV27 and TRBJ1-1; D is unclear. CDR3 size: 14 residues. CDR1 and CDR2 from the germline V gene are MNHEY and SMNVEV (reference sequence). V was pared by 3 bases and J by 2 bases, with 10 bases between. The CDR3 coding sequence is TGTGCCAGCAGTTTTATGGTGGGCAACACTGAAGCTTTCTTT. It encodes CASSFMVGNTEAFF.

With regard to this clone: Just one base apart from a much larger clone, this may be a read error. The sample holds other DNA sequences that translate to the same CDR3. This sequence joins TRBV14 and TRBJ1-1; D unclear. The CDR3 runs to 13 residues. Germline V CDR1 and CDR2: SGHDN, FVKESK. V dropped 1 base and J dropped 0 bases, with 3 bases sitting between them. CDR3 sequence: CASSQALNTEAFF. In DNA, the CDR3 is TGTGCCAGCAGCCAAGCTCTGAACACTGAAGCTTTCTTT.

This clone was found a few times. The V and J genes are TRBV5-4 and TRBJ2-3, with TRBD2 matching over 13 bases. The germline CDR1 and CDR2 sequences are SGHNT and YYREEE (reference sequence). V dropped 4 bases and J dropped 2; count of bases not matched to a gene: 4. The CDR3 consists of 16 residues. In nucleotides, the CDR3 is TGTGCCAGCAGCCGCGGACTAGCGGGGGCCACAGATACGCAGTATTTT. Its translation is CASSRGLAGATDTQYF.

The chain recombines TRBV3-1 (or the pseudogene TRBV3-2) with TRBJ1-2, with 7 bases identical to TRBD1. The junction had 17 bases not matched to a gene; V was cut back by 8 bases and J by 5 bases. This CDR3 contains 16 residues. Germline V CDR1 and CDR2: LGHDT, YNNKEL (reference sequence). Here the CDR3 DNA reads TGTGCCAGCTGCTATCGGGACAGTATACCCCTTTATGGCTACACCTTC. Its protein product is CASCYRDSIPLYGYTF.

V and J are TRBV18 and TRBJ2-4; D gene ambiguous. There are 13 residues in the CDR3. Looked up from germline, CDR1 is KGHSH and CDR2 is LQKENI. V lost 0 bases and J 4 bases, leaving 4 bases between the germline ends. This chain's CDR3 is CASSPPEKNIQYF. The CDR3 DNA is TGTGCCAGCTCACCACCTGAGAAAAACATTCAGTACTTC. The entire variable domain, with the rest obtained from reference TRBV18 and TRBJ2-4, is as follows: NAGVMQNPRHLVRRRGQEARLRCSPMKGHSHVYWYRQLPEEGLKFMVYLQKENIIDESGMPKERFSAEFPKEGPSILRIQQVVRGDSAAYFCASSPPEKNIQYFGAGTRLSVL.